The clone carrying this T cell receptor beta chain was seen repeatedly, ten times or more. Its specificity is not known. The length of the CDR3 is 14 residues. Germline-derived CDR1 and CDR2 are LNHDA and SQIVND (reference sequence). V lost 3 bases to trimming and J lost 4 bases; unmatched junction nucleotides: 5. Individual cDNA molecules carried attached unique molecular identifiers. Using its own MiXCR run on the 5' RACE reads, TCRdb lists one record per CDR3 protein. The sample records tens of thousands of distinct CDR3 sequences, roughly 4.1% being singletons. The sample originates from a study of early T cells in non-severe SARS-CoV-2 infection. Study-level information: Sequencing input comprised bulk RNA from unsorted whole blood; chain pairing was not available. Study-level findings and limits: Matches to VDJdb favored anti-spike CD8 responses and missed private and CD4 specificities.

The source material was whole blood. The source is an adult who was a healthcare worker with PCR-confirmed SARS-CoV-2 infection or an uninfected control (not recorded which). The chain is built from TRBV19 and TRBJ1-2, with 7 bases aligning to TRBD1. The CDR3 loop reads CASSIRQGGYGYTF. Written as DNA, the CDR3 is TGTGCCAGTAGTATTAGACAGGGAGGCTATGGCTACACCTTC.